A selection of T cell receptor beta chains follows, all from one sample in a study of blood T cells in healthy people across ages. TCRdb analysed the 5' RACE reads with MiXCR anew, one entry per CDR3 protein. This table has 700,000 to 850,000 distinct CDR3 sequences, under 40% appearing once. Sample: blood. These receptors all stem from a young man in good health. Each CDR3 is given with its conserved first and last residue. The D gene is left open where the match is weak. Rows give clone size only sometimes, using once, few, many, or a class for an expanded clone.

CDR3 length	clone size	J gene	V gene	D gene	CDR3 protein	CDR3 DNA
14	few	TRBJ2-7	TRBV20-1	TRBD1	CSAQKGQGDSEQYF	TGCAGTGCGCAGAAGGGACAGGGAGATTCCGAGCAGTACTTC
16	NA	TRBJ2-5	TRBV5-1	TRBD2	CASSRGLAGLQETQYF	TGCGCCAGCAGCCGGGGACTAGCGGGGCTACAAGAGACCCAGTACTTC
19	NA	TRBJ2-3	TRBV2	TRBD1	CASSEPTGPRGGSTDTQYF	TGTGCCAGCAGTGAACCGACAGGGCCCCGCGGTGGAAGCACAGATACGCAGTATTTT
13	few	TRBJ2-7	TRBV7-9	NA	CASSDEGGYEQYF	TGTGCCAGCAGCGATGAGGGGGGATACGAGCAGTACTTC
13	many	TRBJ2-1	TRBV4-2	NA	CASSQGPGDEQFF	TGTGCCAGCAGCCAGGGACCTGGCGATGAGCAGTTCTTC
15	NA	TRBJ2-3	TRBV12-3/TRBV12-4	TRBD2	CASSLIAGTTDTQYF	TGTGCCAGCAGTCTAATAGCGGGGACAACAGATACGCAGTATTTT
14	NA	TRBJ2-7	TRBV10-3	TRBD1	CAIRNAGQDYEQYF	TGTGCCATCAGAAACGCGGGACAGGATTACGAGCAGTACTTC
20	few	TRBJ2-3	TRBV7-2	TRBD2	CASSRGLAGGYSSSTDTQYF	TGTGCCAGCAGCCGTGGACTAGCGGGGGGGTACTCCTCTAGCACAGATACGCAGTATTTT
11	NA	TRBJ2-4	TRBV29-1	NA	CSGFQENIQYF	TGCAGCGGCTTCCAGGAAAACATTCAGTACTTC
15	NA	TRBJ2-2	TRBV7-9	TRBD1	CASSLGQPESGELFF	TGTGCCAGCAGCTTGGGACAGCCCGAATCCGGGGAGCTGTTTTTT
13	once	TRBJ2-1	TRBV6-1	NA	CASSLGRVETQFF	TGTGCCAGCAGTTTGGGGCGAGTAGAGACCCAGTTCTTC
16	NA	TRBJ2-5	TRBV9	NA	CASSVPRGAYDNEQYF	TGTGCCAGCAGCGTCCCTCGCGGTGCTTACGACAATGAGCAGTACTTC
17	few	TRBJ1-1	TRBV6-2/TRBV6-3	NA	CASSYSLIGGIGTEAFF	TGTGCCAGCAGTTACTCCTTAATAGGAGGGATCGGCACTGAAGCTTTCTTT
15	NA	TRBJ1-5	TRBV20-1	NA	CSARDSRRGIEVQHF	TGCAGTGCTAGAGATTCAAGGCGAGGAATAGAGGTCCAGCATTTT
14	NA	TRBJ1-2	TRBV4-2	NA	CASSQEEGTYGYTF	TGTGCCAGCAGCCAAGAAGAGGGGACCTATGGCTACACCTTC
14	few	TRBJ2-3	TRBV4-2	NA	CASSQAAFTDTQYF	TGTGCCAGCAGCCAAGCGGCCTTTACAGATACGCAGTATTTT
16	many	TRBJ2-1	TRBV6-5	NA	CASSYSRVSLRDEQFF	TGTGCCAGCAGTTACTCACGGGTCTCCCTGAGGGATGAGCAGTTCTTC
13	few	TRBJ1-5	TRBV20-1	TRBD1	CSGMDRGNQPQHF	TGCAGTGGGATGGACAGGGGCAATCAGCCCCAGCATTTT
15	NA	TRBJ2-1	TRBV27	TRBD1	CASSFRPGTDNEQFF	TGTGCCAGCAGTTTTCGTCCCGGGACAGACAATGAGCAGTTCTTC
13	NA	TRBJ1-5	TRBV20-1	NA	CSARDGGSEPQHF	TGCAGTGCTAGAGATGGGGGGAGTGAGCCCCAGCATTTT
14	NA	TRBJ2-4	TRBV6-2/TRBV6-3	NA	CASRNQGSGNIQYF	TGTGCCAGCAGAAATCAAGGGTCGGGGAACATTCAGTACTTC
17	NA	TRBJ1-1	TRBV27	NA	CASSFSAPQAGDTEAFF	TGTGCCAGCAGTTTCTCCGCCCCACAGGCGGGGGACACTGAAGCTTTCTTT
16	many	TRBJ2-1	TRBV20-1	TRBD2	CSARDVGGSNYNEQFF	TGCAGTGCTAGAGATGTGGGGGGGTCGAATTACAATGAGCAGTTCTTC
15	many	TRBJ2-1	TRBV20-1	TRBD2	CSARDPGGGVDEQFF	TGCAGTGCTAGAGATCCGGGGGGGGGAGTGGATGAGCAGTTCTTC
16	many	TRBJ2-1	TRBV4-2	NA	CASSQDRGTDGGEQFF	TGTGCCAGCAGCCAAGACCGCGGGACTGATGGGGGTGAGCAGTTCTTC
12	NA	TRBJ2-1	TRBV24-1	NA	CATATGRNKQFF	TGTGCCACAGCCACAGGGAGAAATAAGCAGTTCTTC
14	NA	TRBJ2-7	TRBV5-1	NA	CASSLEVAGNEQYF	TGCGCCAGCAGCTTGGAGGTAGCAGGGAACGAGCAGTACTTC
12	NA	TRBJ2-4	TRBV6-2/TRBV6-3	NA	CASSLTAHIQYF	TGTGCCAGCAGCCTAACCGCCCACATTCAGTACTTC
15	NA	TRBJ2-2	TRBV15	NA	CATSRETLNTGELFF	TGTGCCACCAGCAGGGAAACATTGAACACCGGGGAGCTGTTTTTT
13	few	TRBJ2-5	TRBV20-1	NA	CSARDAGGETQYF	TGCAGTGCTAGAGATGCGGGCGGGGAGACCCAGTACTTC
14	few	TRBJ2-3	TRBV12-3/TRBV12-4	NA	CASSRPDHTDTQYF	TGTGCCAGCAGCCGCCCCGATCACACAGATACGCAGTATTTT
13	few	TRBJ2-3	TRBV7-9	NA	CASSPTVPDTQYF	TGTGCCAGCAGCCCGACAGTCCCAGATACGCAGTATTTT
16	many	TRBJ2-7	TRBV12-3/TRBV12-4	TRBD1	CASGEPGQGMPYEQYF	TGTGCCAGCGGTGAACCGGGACAGGGGATGCCCTACGAGCAGTACTTC
14	few	TRBJ2-5	TRBV5-1	TRBD1	CASSSGRGQETQYF	TGCGCCAGCAGCTCCGGCAGGGGGCAAGAGACCCAGTACTTC